This T cell receptor beta chain was recovered during a study of cytomegalovirus exposure and HLA in healthy donors. PCR employed 60 Vbeta and 13 Jbeta primers. The repertoire was sequenced with immunoSEQ multiplex PCR; TCRdb's copy has only in-frame clones and lacks some. The sample yields more than 150,000 clones, roughly 90% seen once. As to this clone: Its antigen is undetermined.

CDR1 and CDR2 from the germline V gene are SGHVS and FQNEAQ. Unmatched junction bases numbered 3, after V lost 4 bases and J lost 2 bases. CDR3 size: 15 residues. Study findings and constraints: A few of the chains that were CMV-associated were confirmed in vitro to be specific for CMV antigens. Reported performance of the classifier showed diagnosis of cytomegalovirus status with high specificity and sensitivity.

This chain joins TRBV7-8 and TRBJ2-3, with 10 nucleotides matching TRBD2. This receptor was taken from a girl less than two years old in good health and CMV-seronegative. The source material was PBMCs. The CDR3 DNA sequence: TGTGCCAGCAGCTCCCTAGCGGGGGCCACAGATACGCAGTATTTT. Protein sequence: CASSSLAGATDTQYF.